This T cell receptor (beta chain) was identified in a study of OX40 agonist ivuxolimab in advanced cancers. Regarding the study in general: Ivuxolimab, which targeted the costimulatory receptor OX40 (CD134), was an agonistic, fully human IgG2 monoclonal antibody. Intravenous ivuxolimab was administered to patients every 2 weeks at six dose levels: 0.01, 0.1, 0.3, 1.5, 3 and 10 mg/kg. Of the 52 patients in dose escalation, about 20 had hepatocellular carcinoma, about 15 had melanoma, 9 had renal cell carcinoma and 9 had head and neck cancer. In the dose-escalation cohort, more than 75% of patients were male, and the mean age was approximately 64 years, with a range of 23 to 79. Prior anti-PD-1, anti-PD-L1 or anti-CTLA-4 therapy was permitted, and checkpoint inhibitors had been received by under 50% of dose-escalation patients. Three dose-escalation patients achieved partial responses, one with hepatocellular carcinoma and two with cutaneous melanoma. Peripheral TCRbeta sequencing was intended to test whether TCR sequence diversity was altered and clonal T-cell expansion was caused by ivuxolimab. The monotherapy dose-escalation portion (N of about 47 patients) of the phase I ivuxolimab trial is reported in the paper. The investigation overall reported the following: The antigen specificity of the peripheral T cells that underwent clonal expansion was not determined. In partial responders in the 0.1-3.0 mg/kg groups, normalized peripheral clonal expansion was found to be among the lowest, especially among CD8+ T cells. After ivuxolimab, more expanded clones were found on average in CD8+ T cells than in CD4+ T cells. Clonal expansion of both CD4+ and CD8+ blood T cells was observed from baseline to week 6 at doses 0.1 to 3.0 mg/kg. Low levels of normalized T-cell clonal expansion were also seen in some patients who did not respond.

CDR3 length: 14 amino acids, cysteine to phenylalanine. Just CDR3 DNA is preserved here, 42 bases in frame from base 1. CDR1 GTSNPN and CDR2 SVGIG are derived from the germline V gene (reference sequence). V is pruned by 2 bases and J by 3 bases, leaving 5 bases of the junction without a gene match. A word on this clone: It has no known antigen specificity. Qualities for individual bases were not recorded, and no much larger clone is one base off.

For sequencing of the TCRbeta CDR3 region, genomic DNA was extracted from the sorted cells. The immunoSEQ Assay was used to sequence the TCRbeta CDR3 regions. TCRdb obtained this table from immuneACCESS and retained in-frame rearrangements with V and J assigned. These tables miss some clones; where compared with another copy, unresolved V genes account for less than half of the shortfall, and the remainder is unexplained. This sample holds fewer than 15,000 clones; around 90% were observed only once. Jointly, the top ten make up roughly 74% of the sample. The trial excluded patients who had a history of autoimmune disease or were on systemic immunosuppression. In every dose cohort, peripheral blood was drawn for TCR sequencing at baseline, cycle 4 day 1, and cycle 7 day 1. Samples were obtained from an open-label, multicenter, first-in-human phase I dose-escalation trial of ivuxolimab. Adults with locally advanced or metastatic head and neck squamous cell, hepatocellular, melanoma or renal cell carcinoma were enrolled in the trial. Before TCR sequencing, CD4+ T cells and CD8+ T cells from peripheral blood were sorted into separate populations.

This chain is built from TRBV30 and TRBJ2-7, and TRBD1 aligns with 9 junction nucleotides. The clonotype comes from an adult with an advanced solid tumor such as melanoma, head and neck, liver or kidney cancer. The sample was CD4+ or CD8+ T cells sorted from blood, taken in a trial of the OX40 agonist ivuxolimab. The DNA is as follows: TGTGCCTGGAGTCCCGGGACAGGGAACTACGAGCAGTACTTC. It is translated as CAWSPGTGNYEQYF.